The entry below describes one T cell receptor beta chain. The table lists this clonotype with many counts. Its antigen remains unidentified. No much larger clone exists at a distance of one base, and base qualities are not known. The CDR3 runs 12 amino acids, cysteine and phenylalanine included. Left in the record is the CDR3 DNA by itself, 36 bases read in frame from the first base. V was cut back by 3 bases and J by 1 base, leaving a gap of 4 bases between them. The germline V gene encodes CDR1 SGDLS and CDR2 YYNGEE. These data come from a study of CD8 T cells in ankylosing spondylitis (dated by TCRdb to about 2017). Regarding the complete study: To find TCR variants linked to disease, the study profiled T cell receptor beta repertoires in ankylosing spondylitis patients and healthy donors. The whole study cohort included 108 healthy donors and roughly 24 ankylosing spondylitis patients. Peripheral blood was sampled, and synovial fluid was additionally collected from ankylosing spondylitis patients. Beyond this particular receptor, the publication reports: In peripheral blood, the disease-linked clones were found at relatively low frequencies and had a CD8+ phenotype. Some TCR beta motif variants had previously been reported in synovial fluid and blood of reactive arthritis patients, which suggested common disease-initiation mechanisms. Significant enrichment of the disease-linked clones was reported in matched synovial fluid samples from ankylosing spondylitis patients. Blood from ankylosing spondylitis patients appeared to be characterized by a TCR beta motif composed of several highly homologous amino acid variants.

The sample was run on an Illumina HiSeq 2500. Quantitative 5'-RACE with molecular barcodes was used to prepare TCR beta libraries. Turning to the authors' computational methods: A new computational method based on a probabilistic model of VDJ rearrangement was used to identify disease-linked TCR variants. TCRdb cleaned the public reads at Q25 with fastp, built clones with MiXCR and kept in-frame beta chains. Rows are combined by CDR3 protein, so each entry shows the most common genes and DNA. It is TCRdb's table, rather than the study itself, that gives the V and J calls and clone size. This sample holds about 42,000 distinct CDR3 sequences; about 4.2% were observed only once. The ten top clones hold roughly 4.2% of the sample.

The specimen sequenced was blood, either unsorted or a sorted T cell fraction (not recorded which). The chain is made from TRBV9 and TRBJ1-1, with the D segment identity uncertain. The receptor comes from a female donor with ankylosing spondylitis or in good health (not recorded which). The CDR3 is CASSGQNTEAFF. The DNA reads TGTGCCAGCAGCGGCCAGAACACTGAAGCTTTCTTT.